These T cell receptor beta chains were read from a single sample in a study of blood T cell repertoires in COVID-19. The data were produced by immunoSEQ multiplex PCR, yet TCRdb's version contains in-frame clones alone and is incomplete. Among approximately 140,000 clones, over 70% were seen once, and the ten largest hold around 6.1%. Sequencing used peripheral blood. The receptors derive from a man at least 80 years old with acute or convalescent COVID-19. CDR3s include the opening cysteine and the closing phenylalanine or tryptophan. The D gene is left open where the match is weak. The size entry is marked missing in some rows and otherwise reads once, few, many or a size class.

DNA: TGTGCCAGCAGCGTGGACAGGGGGTATAACGAAAAACTGTTTTTT
CDR3: CASSVDRGYNEKLFF
V: TRBV9
J: TRBJ1-4
D: TRBD1
size: .

DNA: TGTGCCAGCAGCTTACTAAGGGAGGATCAGCCCCAGCATTTT
CDR3: CASSLLREDQPQHF
V: TRBV11-3
J: TRBJ1-5
D: .
size: .

DNA: TGCGCCAGCAGCTCGGCCCCGGCGGGCCCCTACAATGAGCAGTTCTTC
CDR3: CASSSAPAGPYNEQFF
V: TRBV5-1
J: TRBJ2-1
D: .
size: .

DNA: TGTGCCAGCAAAGATCCAGGGGGGCGCAACTATGGCTACACCTTC
CDR3: CASKDPGGRNYGYTF
V: TRBV6-5
J: TRBJ1-2
D: TRBD1
size: .

DNA: TGTGCCAGCAGTTCGGGACAGCGAAACCGAAACACCATATATTTT
CDR3: CASSSGQRNRNTIYF
V: TRBV28
J: TRBJ1-3
D: TRBD1
size: .

DNA: TGTGCCAGCAGCTGGCAGGGTTCTAACTATGGCTACACCTTC
CDR3: CASSWQGSNYGYTF
V: TRBV3-1/TRBV3-2
J: TRBJ1-2
D: .
size: .

DNA: TGTGCCAGCACCATAGCGGGAACAGGGTCGTTGTTTGTCGGCTACACCTTC
CDR3: CASTIAGTGSLFVGYTF
V: TRBV19
J: TRBJ1-2
D: .
size: once

DNA: TGTGCCAGCAGGGATGACATACGGCAGACCCAGTACTTC
CDR3: CASRDDIRQTQYF
V: TRBV25-1
J: TRBJ2-5
D: .
size: .

DNA: TGTGCCAGCAGCCCAGGGGTGGGGACAACTAATGAAAAACTGTTTTTT
CDR3: CASSPGVGTTNEKLFF
V: TRBV9
J: TRBJ1-4
D: .
size: .

DNA: TGTGCCAGCAGTGAGGGGGGGGCGAACACTGAAGCTTTCTTT
CDR3: CASSEGGANTEAFF
V: TRBV6-1
J: TRBJ1-1
D: .
size: once

DNA: TGTGCCTGGAGTCCCGGCGTAGCCCCCGCCAGGGATGAGCAGTTCTTC
CDR3: CAWSPGVAPARDEQFF
V: TRBV30
J: TRBJ2-1
D: .
size: once

DNA: TGCGCCAGCAGCTTAGGGACAGGGGGAGTGGATACGCAGTATTTT
CDR3: CASSLGTGGVDTQYF
V: TRBV5-1
J: TRBJ2-3
D: TRBD1
size: .

DNA: TGTGCCAGCAGTGAATGGATGGGCAGAAACTATGGCTACACCTTC
CDR3: CASSEWMGRNYGYTF
V: TRBV6-1
J: TRBJ1-2
D: .
size: .

DNA: TGTGCCAGCAGCTTGGGGCAGCCGAACACTGAAGCTTTCTTT
CDR3: CASSLGQPNTEAFF
V: TRBV11-3
J: TRBJ1-1
D: .
size: .

DNA: TGCGCCAGCAGCCAAGATCCCACGAGGTCTCAGCCCCAGCATTTT
CDR3: CASSQDPTRSQPQHF
V: TRBV4-1
J: TRBJ1-5
D: .
size: .

DNA: TGTGCCAGCAGTGACATGATCGGGACTAGCGGGGTTTTACCCTACAATGAGCAGTTCTTC
CDR3: CASSDMIGTSGVLPYNEQFF
V: TRBV3-1/TRBV3-2
J: TRBJ2-1
D: TRBD2
size: .

DNA: TGTGCCAGCAGTGTTGGGACAAAAAATCAGCCCCAGCATTTT
CDR3: CASSVGTKNQPQHF
V: TRBV9
J: TRBJ1-5
D: .
size: .

DNA: TGTGCCAACCGGGACAGGGGTCCTTATGGCTACACCTTC
CDR3: CANRDRGPYGYTF
V: TRBV2
J: TRBJ1-2
D: TRBD1
size: .

DNA: TGCAGCGTTCTTTGGTATCTGGCCCCAGGGGGCAACTACGAGCAGTACTTC
CDR3: CSVLWYLAPGGNYEQYF
V: TRBV29-1
J: TRBJ2-7
D: TRBD1
size: medium-sized

DNA: TGTGCCGGTCGACAGAGCTATAGCAATCAGCCCCAGCATTTT
CDR3: CAGRQSYSNQPQHF
V: TRBV2
J: TRBJ1-5
D: .
size: .

DNA: TGCGCCAGCAGCTTGGAAGGGGGCACCGGGGAGCTGTTTTTT
CDR3: CASSLEGGTGELFF
V: TRBV5-1
J: TRBJ2-2
D: .
size: .

DNA: TGCGCCAGCAGATCGGCTTACGGGGGGGAGGTAAAGACCCAGTACTTC
CDR3: CASRSAYGGEVKTQYF
V: TRBV5-1
J: TRBJ2-5
D: TRBD2
size: .

DNA: TGCGCCAGCAGCTTTTTCGACACCGGGGAGCTGTTTTTT
CDR3: CASSFFDTGELFF
V: TRBV5-1
J: TRBJ2-2
D: .
size: .

DNA: TGTGCCAGCAGCCCTGACTTGAACACTGAAGCTTTCTTT
CDR3: CASSPDLNTEAFF
V: TRBV14
J: TRBJ1-1
D: .
size: .

DNA: TGCGCCAGCAGTGAGTCCCCGACTAGCACAGATACGCAGTATTTT
CDR3: CASSESPTSTDTQYF
V: TRBV10-2
J: TRBJ2-3
D: .
size: .

DNA: TGCGCCAGCAGCACAGGGGGTCTTAATGAAAAACTGTTTTTT
CDR3: CASSTGGLNEKLFF
V: TRBV5-1
J: TRBJ1-4
D: TRBD1
size: .

DNA: TGCGCCAGCAGCTCTGGACTGCGAGACAATGAGCAGTTCTTC
CDR3: CASSSGLRDNEQFF
V: TRBV5-1
J: TRBJ2-1
D: .
size: .